What follows is one T cell receptor (beta chain) and its context. Its specificity is unknown. The data were obtained in a study of T cell clonality in common variable immunodeficiency. Study results and limitations: Reportedly, TCR beta sequences from common variable immunodeficiency showed fewer deletions and N-nucleotide insertions.

Here immunoSEQ multiplex PCR was the method, and the copy in TCRdb shows in-frame clones only, minus some. This listing includes several thousand clones. The material sequenced was peripheral blood mononuclear cells. This TCR came from a human donor with common variable immunodeficiency.

CDR3 DNA, as far as it was read: TGTGCCAGTAGTAGCAACAGGGGGCAGTTCTCCTACAATGAG. It yields the protein CASSSNRGQFSYNE. The entire CDR3 reads CASSSNRGQFSYNEQFF. This chain uses TRBV19 with TRBJ2-1, with 9 bases that match TRBD1. Sequencing ends 3 residues short of the CDR3 end; the germline J gene provides the rest. Germline trimming cut 4 bases from V and 0 bases from J; bases unmatched to any gene: 7. Per the germline V gene, CDR1 is LNHDA and CDR2 is SQIVND (reference sequence). There are 17 residues in the CDR3.